This is a list of T cell receptor beta chains from one sample in a study of blood T cell repertoires in COVID-19. Assay: immunoSEQ multiplex PCR; the TCRdb copy retains only in-frame clones and omits some. This table has around 55,000 clones, approximately 86% appearing once. Sequenced sample: peripheral blood. The receptors stem from a man between 35 and 55 years old with COVID-19, enrolled during active disease. CDR3s include the opening cysteine and the closing phenylalanine or tryptophan. A D gene is named only where the DNA matches it firmly. Size is omitted from some rows. Given values are once, few, many or a class for expanded clones.

V gene: TRBV6-2/TRBV6-3; clone size: -; J gene: TRBJ1-5; D gene: -; CDR3 DNA: TGTGCCAGCAGTAGGGACAATAGCAATCAGCCCCAGCATTTT; CDR3 protein: CASSRDNSNQPQHF
V gene: TRBV19; clone size: -; J gene: TRBJ2-2; D gene: -; CDR3 DNA: TGTGCCAGTAGTATAGATACAGGCGTACTCACCGGGGAGCTGTTTTTT; CDR3 protein: CASSIDTGVLTGELFF
V gene: TRBV6-1; clone size: -; J gene: TRBJ1-2; D gene: -; CDR3 DNA: TGTGCCAGCAGTGAACGGGGTTATGGCTACACCTTC; CDR3 protein: CASSERGYGYTF
V gene: TRBV19; clone size: -; J gene: TRBJ2-7; D gene: -; CDR3 DNA: TGTGCCAGTAGTACTCCCAGGGGCTCCTACGAGCAGTACTTC; CDR3 protein: CASSTPRGSYEQYF
V gene: TRBV11-3; clone size: -; J gene: TRBJ1-1; D gene: TRBD1; CDR3 DNA: TGTGCCAGCAGCCCAGGGGGCCGGGACACTGAAGCTTTCTTT; CDR3 protein: CASSPGGRDTEAFF
V gene: TRBV12-3/TRBV12-4; clone size: -; J gene: TRBJ1-5; D gene: -; CDR3 DNA: TGTGCCAGCACCCTCGGAGAGGGCCAGCCCCAGCATTTT; CDR3 protein: CASTLGEGQPQHF
V gene: TRBV27; clone size: -; J gene: TRBJ2-2; D gene: -; CDR3 DNA: TGTGCCAGCAGTTTATCTCCCTCCGGACTGAACACCGGGGAGCTGTTTTTT; CDR3 protein: CASSLSPSGLNTGELFF
V gene: TRBV20-1; clone size: -; J gene: TRBJ2-1; D gene: -; CDR3 DNA: TGCAGTGGAGGGGGATTCTATGAGCAGTTCTTC; CDR3 protein: CSGGGFYEQFF
V gene: TRBV29-1; clone size: -; J gene: TRBJ1-1; D gene: -; CDR3 DNA: TGCAGCGTGGACAGTGGAGCCGCCTCCGAAGCTTTCTTT; CDR3 protein: CSVDSGAASEAFF
V gene: TRBV28; clone size: -; J gene: TRBJ1-3; D gene: TRBD1; CDR3 DNA: TGTGCCAGCAGTGGATCGGGACAGGCTGGAAACACCATATATTTT; CDR3 protein: CASSGSGQAGNTIYF
V gene: TRBV19; clone size: -; J gene: TRBJ2-3; D gene: TRBD2; CDR3 DNA: TGTGCCAGTAGTGCGGGACTAGCGGGATTGGATACGCAGTATTTT; CDR3 protein: CASSAGLAGLDTQYF
V gene: TRBV10-3; clone size: -; J gene: TRBJ2-3; D gene: TRBD2; CDR3 DNA: TGTGCCATCAGTCGAGCGGGGGGGTTCACAGATACGCAGTATTTT; CDR3 protein: CAISRAGGFTDTQYF
V gene: TRBV7-9; clone size: -; J gene: TRBJ1-2; D gene: -; CDR3 DNA: TGTGCCAGCAGCTTAGCACAGAAAGCTAACTATGGCTACACCTTC; CDR3 protein: CASSLAQKANYGYTF
V gene: TRBV3-1/TRBV3-2; clone size: -; J gene: TRBJ2-1; D gene: -; CDR3 DNA: TGTGCCAGCAGCCATGGGAGGCCGACAGGGACCTACAATGAGCAGTTCTTC; CDR3 protein: CASSHGRPTGTYNEQFF
V gene: TRBV30; clone size: -; J gene: TRBJ1-3; D gene: -; CDR3 DNA: TGTGCCTGGAGTATCGGCCGCGGCTCTGGAAACACCATATATTTT; CDR3 protein: CAWSIGRGSGNTIYF
V gene: TRBV7-9; clone size: few; J gene: TRBJ1-2; D gene: TRBD1; CDR3 DNA: TGTGCCAGCAGCTCTTCATCCGGGACAGCTTCCTATGGCTACACCTTC; CDR3 protein: CASSSSSGTASYGYTF
V gene: TRBV6-5; clone size: -; J gene: TRBJ2-7; D gene: -; CDR3 DNA: TGTGCCAGCAGTTACGGTGGGGGCTCTACCTACGAGCAGTACTTC; CDR3 protein: CASSYGGGSTYEQYF
V gene: TRBV12-1; clone size: -; J gene: TRBJ1-4; D gene: -; CDR3 DNA: TGTGCCAGCAGCTACCTCACTGCAACTAATGAAAAACTGTTTTTT; CDR3 protein: CASSYLTATNEKLFF
V gene: TRBV5-4; clone size: -; J gene: TRBJ1-1; D gene: -; CDR3 DNA: TGTGCCAGCAGCTTATCAGGGGCTCTTAACACTGAAGCTTTCTTT; CDR3 protein: CASSLSGALNTEAFF
V gene: TRBV19; clone size: -; J gene: TRBJ1-2; D gene: -; CDR3 DNA: TGTGCCAGTAGCCGGCGGTCGGGAGACTACACCTTC; CDR3 protein: CASSRRSGDYTF
V gene: TRBV14; clone size: few; J gene: TRBJ2-7; D gene: TRBD1; CDR3 DNA: TGTGCCAGCAGGGGGACAGGGGAATACGAGCAGTACTTC; CDR3 protein: CASRGTGEYEQYF
V gene: TRBV11-2; clone size: -; J gene: TRBJ1-4; D gene: -; CDR3 DNA: TGTGCCAGCAGCTTAGGCAGCGCCGCGCTTCCTAATGAAAAACTGTTTTTT; CDR3 protein: CASSLGSAALPNEKLFF
V gene: TRBV6-6; clone size: -; J gene: TRBJ2-2; D gene: -; CDR3 DNA: TGTGCCAGCAGGCCGGGACAAATCACCGGGGAGCTGTTTTTT; CDR3 protein: CASRPGQITGELFF
V gene: TRBV5-8; clone size: once; J gene: TRBJ1-5; D gene: -; CDR3 DNA: TGTGCCAGCAGCCGGACACAGGAATCAGATCAGCCCCAGCATTTT; CDR3 protein: CASSRTQESDQPQHF
V gene: TRBV7-9; clone size: -; J gene: TRBJ1-6; D gene: -; CDR3 DNA: TGTGCCAGCAGCTCAGGGTATAATTCACCCCTCCACTTT; CDR3 protein: CASSSGYNSPLHF
V gene: TRBV5-4; clone size: -; J gene: TRBJ2-3; D gene: TRBD2; CDR3 DNA: TGTGCCAGCAGCCCGGGACTAGCGGAAGATACGCAGTATTTT; CDR3 protein: CASSPGLAEDTQYF
V gene: TRBV5-1; clone size: -; J gene: TRBJ1-1; D gene: -; CDR3 DNA: TGCGCCAGCAGCCCCGGGACACTGAACACTGAAGCTTTCTTT; CDR3 protein: CASSPGTLNTEAFF
V gene: TRBV19; clone size: once; J gene: TRBJ2-1; D gene: -; CDR3 DNA: TGTGCCAGTAGTATATTGGCGGGCCCAGTCCCAAGCTCCTACAATGAGCAGTTCTTC; CDR3 protein: CASSILAGPVPSSYNEQFF
V gene: TRBV7-8; clone size: -; J gene: TRBJ1-2; D gene: -; CDR3 DNA: TGTGCCAGCAGCACCTCCAGGGTGGAAGGCTACACCTTC; CDR3 protein: CASSTSRVEGYTF